The rows below give T cell receptor beta chains drawn from one sample of a study of CD8 T cells in Susac syndrome. TCRdb fed the immunoSEQ multiplex PCR reads into MiXCR, producing one record per CDR3 protein. The data show roughly 250,000 distinct CDR3 sequences, almost 97% seen once. What was sequenced was CD4+ T cells from PBMCs. The receptors shown here come from a human donor with Susac syndrome. Both conserved end residues are part of each CDR3. A D gene is named only where the DNA matches it firmly. Clone size, where shown, is once, few, many, or a class for clones that have expanded.

CDR3 protein | CDR3 DNA | D gene | J gene | V gene | clone size
CASSVGTSGTVEQYF | TGTGCCAGCAGCGTTGGGACTAGCGGGACGGTCGAGCAGTACTTC | TRBD2 | TRBJ2-7 | TRBV9 | .
CSLGRAGGFRNGYTF | TGCAGCCTGGGGAGGGCAGGAGGGTTTCGGAATGGCTACACCTTC | . | TRBJ1-2 | TRBV29-1 | .
CSAWTTRTDTQYF | TGCAGTGCTTGGACTACTCGCACAGATACGCAGTATTTT | . | TRBJ2-3 | TRBV20-1 | .
CATYRHTEAFF | TGTGCGACCTATAGGCACACTGAAGCTTTCTTT | . | TRBJ1-1 | TRBV6-5 | once
CASTGGEDYGYTF | TGTGCCAGCACAGGGGGCGAAGACTATGGCTACACCTTC | TRBD1 | TRBJ1-2 | TRBV10-3 | .
CASSSGTSGSWDEQYF | TGTGCCAGCAGTTCTGGGACTAGCGGGAGTTGGGACGAGCAGTACTTC | TRBD2 | TRBJ2-7 | TRBV28 | once
CASHRSSGVNTGELFF | TGTGCCAGCCACCGCTCTAGCGGCGTTAACACCGGGGAGCTGTTTTTT | TRBD2 | TRBJ2-2 | TRBV28 | .
CAWSVGRAVNEQFF | TGTGCCTGGAGTGTCGGTAGGGCAGTCAATGAGCAGTTCTTC | . | TRBJ2-1 | TRBV30 | .
CAWSTGQGAPQHF | TGTGCCTGGAGTACGGGACAGGGGGCGCCCCAGCATTTT | TRBD1 | TRBJ1-5 | TRBV30 | .
CASSVSGRADEQFF | TGTGCCAGCAGCGTTAGCGGGAGGGCCGATGAGCAGTTCTTC | TRBD2 | TRBJ2-1 | TRBV7-3 | .
CSASGQAPNYGYTF | TGCAGTGCTAGCGGACAGGCCCCTAACTATGGCTACACCTTC | TRBD1 | TRBJ1-2 | TRBV20-1 | .
CSARLSGSAGYTF | TGCAGTGCTAGATTGTCCGGGTCCGCTGGCTACACCTTC | . | TRBJ1-2 | TRBV20-1 | once
CASSLGGQPEETQYF | TGTGCCAGCAGCTTAGGAGGGCAGCCCGAAGAGACCCAGTACTTC | . | TRBJ2-5 | TRBV7-9 | .
CSARAGANYEQYF | TGCAGTGCTAGAGCGGGGGCCAACTACGAGCAGTACTTC | . | TRBJ2-7 | TRBV20-1 | .
CASSLGPSNYGYTF | TGTGCCAGCAGCTTAGGGCCCTCTAACTATGGCTACACCTTC | . | TRBJ1-2 | TRBV7-8 | once
CSASRTLGGNTIYF | TGCAGTGCCTCGAGGACTCTGGGGGGAAACACCATATATTTT | . | TRBJ1-3 | TRBV20-1 | .
CASRSLPGGRAETQYF | TGTGCCAGCAGATCCCTGCCTGGCGGGAGGGCAGAGACCCAGTACTTC | TRBD2 | TRBJ2-5 | TRBV28 | .
CSVEEPTTSGYNEQFF | TGCAGCGTTGAAGAACCGACCACTAGCGGTTACAATGAGCAGTTCTTC | TRBD2 | TRBJ2-1 | TRBV29-1 | .
CASSVPRQGGTDTQYF | TGTGCCAGCAGCGTACCCCGACAGGGTGGCACAGATACGCAGTATTTT | TRBD1 | TRBJ2-3 | TRBV9 | .
CASSVGGTLYGEKLFF | TGTGCCAGCAGCGTAGGAGGGACGCTTTATGGTGAAAAACTGTTTTTT | . | TRBJ1-4 | TRBV9 | .
CASSFRTSGSRDTQYF | TGTGCCAGCAGCTTCAGGACTAGCGGGAGTAGAGATACGCAGTATTTT | TRBD2 | TRBJ2-3 | TRBV3-1 | .
CASSPPGTSGRYEQFF | TGTGCCAGCAGCCCACCGGGGACTAGCGGGAGATATGAGCAGTTCTTC | TRBD2 | TRBJ2-1 | TRBV9 | .
CASSYSSAANTEAFF | TGTGCCAGCAGTTACTCGAGTGCGGCGAACACTGAAGCTTTCTTT | . | TRBJ1-1 | TRBV6-5 | .
CSARSPRRVAGVYEQYF | TGCAGTGCTAGATCCCCCAGGAGGGTAGCGGGAGTCTACGAGCAGTACTTC | TRBD2 | TRBJ2-7 | TRBV20-1 | .
CSARLAGGPRNTQYF | TGCAGTGCTAGACTAGCGGGAGGTCCACGGAATACGCAGTATTTT | TRBD2 | TRBJ2-3 | TRBV20-1 | .
CASSLRLAVYEQYF | TGTGCCAGCAGCTTACGGCTAGCGGTATACGAGCAGTACTTC | TRBD2 | TRBJ2-7 | TRBV7-8 | once
CASARARKNTEAFF | TGTGCCAGCGCCAGGGCGCGTAAGAACACTGAAGCTTTCTTT | . | TRBJ1-1 | TRBV12-3/TRBV12-4 | .
CAWSDRGEQYF | TGTGCCTGGAGTGACAGGGGCGAGCAGTACTTC | TRBD1 | TRBJ2-7 | TRBV30 | .
CASSVGENSQAEAFF | TGTGCCAGCAGCGTCGGGGAGAATTCTCAGGCTGAAGCTTTCTTT | . | TRBJ1-1 | TRBV9 | once
CASIHKGGTEAFF | TGTGCCAGCATTCACAAGGGTGGCACTGAAGCTTTCTTT | . | TRBJ1-1 | TRBV6-6 | .
CASSVEAGGRYEQYF | TGTGCCAGCAGCGTAGAAGCGGGAGGGCGATACGAGCAGTACTTC | TRBD2 | TRBJ2-7 | TRBV9 | .
CASSPPNGANVLTF | TGTGCCAGCTCACCACCGAATGGGGCCAACGTCCTGACTTTC | . | TRBJ2-6 | TRBV18 | .
CASNRDKDTEAFF | TGTGCCAGCAACCGGGACAAGGACACTGAAGCTTTCTTT | . | TRBJ1-1 | TRBV9 | .
CASSLRTGGYTEAFF | TGCGCCAGCAGCTTAAGGACAGGGGGCTACACTGAAGCTTTCTTT | TRBD1 | TRBJ1-1 | TRBV5-1 | once
CATSDLPGQLHNEQFF | TGTGCCACCAGTGATTTGCCGGGACAACTCCACAATGAGCAGTTCTTC | . | TRBJ2-1 | TRBV24-1 | .
CASSPSDNQPQHF | TGTGCCAGCTCACCCTCTGACAATCAGCCCCAGCATTTT | . | TRBJ1-5 | TRBV18 | .
CASSSRLEATDTQYF | TGTGCCAGCAGCTCCCGTCTAGAGGCCACAGATACGCAGTATTTT | . | TRBJ2-3 | TRBV7-9 | .
CASSLGWWETQYF | TGTGCCAGCAGCTTAGGCTGGTGGGAGACCCAGTACTTC | . | TRBJ2-5 | TRBV5-4 | once
CSASRDTEAFF | TGCAGTGCTAGTCGGGATACCGAAGCTTTCTTT | . | TRBJ1-1 | TRBV20-1 | few
CASSWGLAEETQYF | TGTGCCAGCAGCTGGGGACTAGCGGAAGAGACCCAGTACTTC | TRBD2 | TRBJ2-5 | TRBV7-8 | .
CSVDLLLSGGMMNTEAFF | TGCAGCGTTGATTTACTTTTGTCGGGGGGCATGATGAACACTGAAGCTTTCTTT | . | TRBJ1-1 | TRBV29-1 | .
CSAVDARRGGNSNQPQHF | TGCAGTGCTGTTGATGCAAGGAGGGGGGGAAATAGCAATCAGCCCCAGCATTTT | . | TRBJ1-5 | TRBV20-1 | .
CSARREYSYNEQFF | TGCAGTGCTAGACGGGAGTATTCCTACAATGAGCAGTTCTTC | . | TRBJ2-1 | TRBV20-1 | .
CASSLDRGLDQFF | TGTGCCAGCAGCTTAGATCGCGGGCTCGACCAGTTCTTC | . | TRBJ2-1 | TRBV13 | .
CSATRQGGTEAFF | TGCAGTGCTACCCGACAGGGGGGCACTGAAGCTTTCTTT | TRBD1 | TRBJ1-1 | TRBV20-1 | .